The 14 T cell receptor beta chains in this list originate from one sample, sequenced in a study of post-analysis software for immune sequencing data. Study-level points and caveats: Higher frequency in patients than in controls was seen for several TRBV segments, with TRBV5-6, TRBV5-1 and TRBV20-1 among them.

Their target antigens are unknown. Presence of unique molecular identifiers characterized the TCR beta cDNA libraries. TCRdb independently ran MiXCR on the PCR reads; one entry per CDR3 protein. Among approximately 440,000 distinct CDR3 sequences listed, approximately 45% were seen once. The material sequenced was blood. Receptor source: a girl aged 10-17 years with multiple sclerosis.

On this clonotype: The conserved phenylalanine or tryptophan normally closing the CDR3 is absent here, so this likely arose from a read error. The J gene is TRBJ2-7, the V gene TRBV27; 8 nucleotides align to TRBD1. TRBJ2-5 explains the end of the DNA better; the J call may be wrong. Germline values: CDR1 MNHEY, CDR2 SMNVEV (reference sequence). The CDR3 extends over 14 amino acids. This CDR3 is CASSFDRGTETQYY. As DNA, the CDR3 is TGTGCCAGCAGTTTCGACAGGGGTACGGAGACCCAGTACTAC.

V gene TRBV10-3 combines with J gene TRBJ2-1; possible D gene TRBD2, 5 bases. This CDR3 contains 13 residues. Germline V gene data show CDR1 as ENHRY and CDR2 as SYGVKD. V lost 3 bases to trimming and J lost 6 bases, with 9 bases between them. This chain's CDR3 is CAISDPSGNEQFF. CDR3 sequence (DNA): TGTGCCATCAGTGACCCGAGCGGCAATGAGCAGTTCTTC.

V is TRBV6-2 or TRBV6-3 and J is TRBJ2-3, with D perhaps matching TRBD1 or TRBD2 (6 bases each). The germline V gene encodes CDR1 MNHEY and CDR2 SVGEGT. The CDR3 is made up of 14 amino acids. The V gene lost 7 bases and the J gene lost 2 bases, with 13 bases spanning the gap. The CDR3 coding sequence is TGTGCCAGCAAGGGGGGCGCTTTCACAGATACGCAGTATTTT. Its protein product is CASKGGAFTDTQYF.

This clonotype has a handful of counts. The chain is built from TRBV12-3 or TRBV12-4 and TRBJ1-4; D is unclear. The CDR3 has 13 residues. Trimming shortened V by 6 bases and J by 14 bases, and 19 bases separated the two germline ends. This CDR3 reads CASSKNRAPLLFF. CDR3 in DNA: TGTGCCAGCAGCAAAAACCGGGCCCCGTTGCTGTTTTTT.

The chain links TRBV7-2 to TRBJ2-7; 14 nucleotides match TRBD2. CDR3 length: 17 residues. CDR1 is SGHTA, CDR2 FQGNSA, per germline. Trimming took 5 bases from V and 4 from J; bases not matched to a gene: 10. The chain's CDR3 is CASSPPRGLAGGYEQYF. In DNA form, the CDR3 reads TGTGCCAGCAGCCCACCCCGTGGACTAGCGGGGGGTTACGAGCAGTACTTC.

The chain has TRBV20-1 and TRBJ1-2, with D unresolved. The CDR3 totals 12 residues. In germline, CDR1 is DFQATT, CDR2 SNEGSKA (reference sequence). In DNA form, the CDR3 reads TGCAGGGCAGGTCTGGAGCCCGGGGGCTACACCTTC. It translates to CRAGLEPGGYTF.

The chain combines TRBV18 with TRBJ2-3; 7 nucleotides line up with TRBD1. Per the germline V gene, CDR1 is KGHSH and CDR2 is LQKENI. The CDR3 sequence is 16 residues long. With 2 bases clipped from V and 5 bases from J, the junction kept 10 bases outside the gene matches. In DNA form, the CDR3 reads TGTGCCAGCTCACCAATGACAGGGCTCACAATAGATACGCAGTATTTT. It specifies CASSPMTGLTIDTQYF. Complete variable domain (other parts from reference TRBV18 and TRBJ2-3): NAGVMQNPRHLVRRRGQEARLRCSPMKGHSHVYWYRQLPEEGLKFMVYLQKENIIDESGMPKERFSAEFPKEGPSILRIQQVVRGDSAAYFCASSPMTGLTIDTQYFGPGTRLTVL.

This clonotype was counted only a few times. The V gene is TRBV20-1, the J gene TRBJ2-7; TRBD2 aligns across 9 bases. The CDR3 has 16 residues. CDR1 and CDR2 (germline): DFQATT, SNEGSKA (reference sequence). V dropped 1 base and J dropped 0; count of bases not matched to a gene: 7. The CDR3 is CSARALGGRDSYEQYF. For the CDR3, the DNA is TGCAGTGCTAGAGCCCTGGGCGGGAGGGACTCCTACGAGCAGTACTTC.

As DNA, the CDR3 is TGTGCCAGCAGCCTCGGACGGATAAACTATGGCTACACCTTC. The encoded protein is CASSLGRINYGYTF. The chain couples TRBV7-2 to TRBJ1-2; unclear D gene. V shed 5 bases and J shed 2 bases, with 12 bases lying between them. CDR1 is SGHTA and CDR2 is FQGNSA in the germline V gene. The CDR3 is 14 residues long.

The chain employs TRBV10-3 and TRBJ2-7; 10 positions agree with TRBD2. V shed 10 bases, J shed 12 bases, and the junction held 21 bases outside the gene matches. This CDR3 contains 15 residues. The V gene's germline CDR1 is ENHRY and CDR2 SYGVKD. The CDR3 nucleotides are TGTGCCAGTACGGTAGGACTAGCGGACTCCTACGAACGGTACTTC. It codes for CASTVGLADSYERYF.

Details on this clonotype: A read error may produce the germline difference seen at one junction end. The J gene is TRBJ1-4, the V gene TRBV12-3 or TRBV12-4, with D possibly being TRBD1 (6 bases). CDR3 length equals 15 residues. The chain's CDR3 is CTSSFTTGTNEKLFF. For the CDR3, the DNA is TGTACCAGCAGTTTCACCACAGGGACTAATGAAAAACTGTTTTTT.

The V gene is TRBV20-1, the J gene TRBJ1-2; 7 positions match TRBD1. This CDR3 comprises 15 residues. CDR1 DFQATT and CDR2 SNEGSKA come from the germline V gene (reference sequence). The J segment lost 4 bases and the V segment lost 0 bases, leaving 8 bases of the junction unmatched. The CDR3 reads CSARDPVTGPYGYTF. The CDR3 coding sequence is TGCAGTGCTAGAGATCCCGTGACAGGGCCCTATGGCTACACCTTC.

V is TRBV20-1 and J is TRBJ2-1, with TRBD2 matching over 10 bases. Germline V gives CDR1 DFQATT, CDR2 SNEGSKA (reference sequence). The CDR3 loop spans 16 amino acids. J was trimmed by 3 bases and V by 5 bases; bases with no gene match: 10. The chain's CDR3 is CSAPGWASGSYNEQFF. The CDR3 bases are TGCAGTGCTCCAGGGTGGGCTAGCGGGAGCTACAATGAGCAGTTCTTC.

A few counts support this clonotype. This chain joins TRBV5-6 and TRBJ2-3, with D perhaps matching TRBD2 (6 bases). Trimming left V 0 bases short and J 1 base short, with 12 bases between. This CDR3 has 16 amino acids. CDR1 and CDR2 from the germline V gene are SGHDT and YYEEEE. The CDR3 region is CASSLGRAEGTDTQYF. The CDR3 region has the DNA TGTGCCAGCAGCTTGGGGAGGGCCGAGGGCACAGATACGCAGTATTTT.